This T cell receptor beta chain appears in the sequencing data of a study of kidney transplant recipient with SARS-CoV-2 infection. TCRdb called the reads again in MiXCR, with one record for every CDR3 protein. The table shows 200,000 to 300,000 distinct CDR3 sequences, with more than 25% occurring only once. Germline CDR1 SGHRS, CDR2 YFSETQ. The CDR3 extends over 15 amino acids. Between the trimmed V and J ends, which lost 4 bases and 2 bases, there was a span of 14 bases. The sample holds a few counts of this clonotype. This TCR derives from a male patient aged 30 to 40 who had COVID-19 and was a kidney transplant recipient. Some of the T cells may derive from the graft donor. The V call is TRBV5-1, the J call TRBJ2-3, with D maybe TRBD1 (6 bases). The sequencing here drew on a blood sample, taken at baseline and on roughly day 110 from a kidney transplant recipient. CDR3 sequence (DNA): TGCGCCAGCAGCACCACAGGGAGTAACACAGATACGCAGTATTTT. It codes for CASSTTGSNTDTQYF.